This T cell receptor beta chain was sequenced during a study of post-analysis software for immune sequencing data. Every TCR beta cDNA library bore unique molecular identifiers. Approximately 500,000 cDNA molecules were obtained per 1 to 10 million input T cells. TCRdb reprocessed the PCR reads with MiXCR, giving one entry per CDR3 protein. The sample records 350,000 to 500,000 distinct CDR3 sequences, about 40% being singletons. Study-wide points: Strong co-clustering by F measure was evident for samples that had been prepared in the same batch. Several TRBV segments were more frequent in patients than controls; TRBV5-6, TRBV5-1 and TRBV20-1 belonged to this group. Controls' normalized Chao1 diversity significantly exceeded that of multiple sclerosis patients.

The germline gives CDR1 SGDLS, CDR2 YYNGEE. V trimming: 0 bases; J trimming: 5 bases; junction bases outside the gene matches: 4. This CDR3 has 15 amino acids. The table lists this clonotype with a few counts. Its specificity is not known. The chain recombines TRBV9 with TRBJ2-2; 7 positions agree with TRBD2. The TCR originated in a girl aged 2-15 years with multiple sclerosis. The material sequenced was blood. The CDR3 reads CASSVAGLGTGELFF. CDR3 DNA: TGTGCCAGCAGCGTAGCCGGACTAGGGACCGGGGAGCTGTTTTTT.